This record covers a single TCR beta chain. The germline V gene encodes CDR1 SGDLS and CDR2 YYNGEE. J was trimmed by 2 bases and V by 4 bases; bases with no gene match: 5. CDR3 length equals 16 residues. This sample stems from a study of blood T cell repertoires in COVID-19. Study summary: Samples representing acute and convalescent COVID-19 were sourced from the United States, Italy and Spain.

Sequencing was performed with immunoSEQ multiplex PCR; in TCRdb, only in-frame clones are kept and a portion is missing. The sample has around 200,000 clones, 85% to 90% seen once. The V gene is TRBV9, the J gene TRBJ2-3; the match to TRBD2 covers 12 bases. This receptor was identified in a man aged 40-49 years with active or convalescent COVID-19. Sequenced input: peripheral blood. The CDR3 DNA reads as TGTGCCAGCAGCCCCCGGACTAGCGGGAACACAGATACGCAGTATTTT. Translation gives CASSPRTSGNTDTQYF.